This T cell receptor (beta chain) was obtained from a study of T cell changes during pregnancy in multiple sclerosis. Method: immunoSEQ multiplex PCR; TCRdb's copy keeps in-frame clones and lacks some. The repertoire holds some 40,000 clones, with 85% to 90% as singletons. Germline V gene sequence: CDR1 SNHLY, CDR2 FYNNEI. This CDR3 comprises 15 residues. J lost 4 bases, V lost 4 bases, and 4 bases had no gene match. The input for sequencing was CD4+ T cells from peripheral blood mononuclear cells, taken before pregnancy. This TCR was recovered from a female donor with multiple sclerosis, enrolled in a pregnancy study. The rearrangement joins TRBV2 to TRBJ2-3; 11 positions agree with TRBD2. The CDR3 DNA reads as TGTGCCAGCAGTGGACTAGCGGGGCGCCCAGATACGCAGTATTTT. Residues: CASSGLAGRPDTQYF.